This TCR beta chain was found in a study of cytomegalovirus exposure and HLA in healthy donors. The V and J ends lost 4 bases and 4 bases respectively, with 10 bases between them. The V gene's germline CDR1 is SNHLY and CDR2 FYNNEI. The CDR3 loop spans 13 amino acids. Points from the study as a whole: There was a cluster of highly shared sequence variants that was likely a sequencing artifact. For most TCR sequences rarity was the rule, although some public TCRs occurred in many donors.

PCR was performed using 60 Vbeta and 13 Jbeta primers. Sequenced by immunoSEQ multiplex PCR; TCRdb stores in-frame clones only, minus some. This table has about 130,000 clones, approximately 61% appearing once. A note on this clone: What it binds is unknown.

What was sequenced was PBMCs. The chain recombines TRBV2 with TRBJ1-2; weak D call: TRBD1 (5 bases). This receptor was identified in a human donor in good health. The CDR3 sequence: CASSVGGFYGYTF. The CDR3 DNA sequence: TGTGCCAGCAGTGTCGGGGGATTCTATGGCTACACCTTC.